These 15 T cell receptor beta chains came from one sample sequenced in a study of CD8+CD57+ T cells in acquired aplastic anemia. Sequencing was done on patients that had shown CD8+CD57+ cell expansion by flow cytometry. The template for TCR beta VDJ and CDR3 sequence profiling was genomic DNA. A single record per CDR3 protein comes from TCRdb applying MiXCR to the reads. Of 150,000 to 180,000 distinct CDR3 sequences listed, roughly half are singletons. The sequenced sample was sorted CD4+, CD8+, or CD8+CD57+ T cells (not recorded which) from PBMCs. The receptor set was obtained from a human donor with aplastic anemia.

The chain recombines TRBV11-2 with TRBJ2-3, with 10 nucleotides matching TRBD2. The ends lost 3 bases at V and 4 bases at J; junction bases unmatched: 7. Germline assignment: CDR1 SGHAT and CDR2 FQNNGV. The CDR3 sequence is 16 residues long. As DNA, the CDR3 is TGTGCCAGCAGCTTGGTACTAGCGGGGAAGCCAGATACGCAGTATTTT. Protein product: CASSLVLAGKPDTQYF.

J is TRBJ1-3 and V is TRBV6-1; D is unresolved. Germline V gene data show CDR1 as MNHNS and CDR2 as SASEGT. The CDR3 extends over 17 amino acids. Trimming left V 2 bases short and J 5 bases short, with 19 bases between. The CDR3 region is CASSETTRGYNRNTIYF. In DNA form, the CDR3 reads TGTGCCAGCAGTGAAACGACCCGGGGATATAATCGAAACACCATATATTTT.

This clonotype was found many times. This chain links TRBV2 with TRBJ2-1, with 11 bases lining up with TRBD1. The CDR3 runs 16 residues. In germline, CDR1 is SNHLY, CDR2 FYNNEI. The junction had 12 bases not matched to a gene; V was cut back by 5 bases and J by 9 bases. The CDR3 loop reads CASSSGTGGIRGEQFF. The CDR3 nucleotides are TGTGCCAGCAGTTCCGGGACAGGGGGGATCCGGGGTGAGCAGTTCTTC. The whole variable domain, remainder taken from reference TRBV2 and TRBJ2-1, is EPEVTQTPSHQVTQMGQEVILRCVPISNHLYFYWYRQILGQKVEFLVSFYNNEISEKSEIFDDQFSVERPDGSNFTLKIRSTKLEDSAMYFCASSSGTGGIRGEQFFGPGTRLTVL.

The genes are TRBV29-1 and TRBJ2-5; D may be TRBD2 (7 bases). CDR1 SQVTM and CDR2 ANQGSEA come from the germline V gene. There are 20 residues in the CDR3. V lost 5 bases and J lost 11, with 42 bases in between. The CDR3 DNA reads TGCAGCGTTAGGGGGGGCTTCCCAGGGAAAGGGGACGGGGCAAACAATGAGCAGTACTTC. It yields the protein CSVRGGFPGKGDGANNEQYF.

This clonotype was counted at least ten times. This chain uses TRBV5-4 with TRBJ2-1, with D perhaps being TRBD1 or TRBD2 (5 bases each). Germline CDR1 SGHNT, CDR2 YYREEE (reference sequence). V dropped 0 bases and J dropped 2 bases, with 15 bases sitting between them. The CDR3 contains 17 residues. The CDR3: CASSLVAMGPTYNEQFF. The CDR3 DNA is TGTGCCAGCAGCTTGGTGGCTATGGGACCGACCTACAATGAGCAGTTCTTC.

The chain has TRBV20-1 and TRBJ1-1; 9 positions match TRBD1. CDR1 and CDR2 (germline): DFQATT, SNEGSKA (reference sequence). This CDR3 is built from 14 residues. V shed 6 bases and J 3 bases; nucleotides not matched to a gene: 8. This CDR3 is CSARTGTGYTEAFF. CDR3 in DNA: TGCAGTGCCAGGACCGGGACAGGGTACACTGAAGCTTTCTTT.

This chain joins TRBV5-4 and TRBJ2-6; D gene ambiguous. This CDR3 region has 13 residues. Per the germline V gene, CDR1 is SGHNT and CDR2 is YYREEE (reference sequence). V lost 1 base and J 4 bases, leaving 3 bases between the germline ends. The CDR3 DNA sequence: TGTGCCAGCAGCTTGCTAGGGGCCAACGTCCTGACTTTC. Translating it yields CASSLLGANVLTF. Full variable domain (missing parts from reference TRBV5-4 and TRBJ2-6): ETGVTQSPTHLIKTRGQQVTLRCSSQSGHNTVSWYQQALGQGPQFIFQYYREEENGRGNFPPRFSGLQFPNYSSELNVNALELDDSALYLCASSLLGANVLTFGAGSRLTVL.

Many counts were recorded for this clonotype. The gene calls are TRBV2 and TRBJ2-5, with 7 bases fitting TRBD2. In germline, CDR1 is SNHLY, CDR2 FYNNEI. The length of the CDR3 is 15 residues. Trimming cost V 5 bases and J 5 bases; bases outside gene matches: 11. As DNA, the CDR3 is TGTGCCAGCAGTCCCCTTCTGACTAGCACGGAGACCCAGTACTTC. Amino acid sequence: CASSPLLTSTETQYF.

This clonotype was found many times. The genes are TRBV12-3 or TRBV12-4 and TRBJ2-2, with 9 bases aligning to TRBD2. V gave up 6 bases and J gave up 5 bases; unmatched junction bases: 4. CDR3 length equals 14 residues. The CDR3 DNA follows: TGTGCCAGCAGCCGGGGACTAGCTACCGGGGAGCTGTTTTTT. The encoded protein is CASSRGLATGELFF.

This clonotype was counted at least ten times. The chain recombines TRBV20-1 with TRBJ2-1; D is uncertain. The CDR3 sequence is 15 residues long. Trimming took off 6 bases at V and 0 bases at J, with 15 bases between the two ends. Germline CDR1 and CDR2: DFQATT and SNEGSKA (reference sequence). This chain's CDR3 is CSAATPAVSYNEQFF. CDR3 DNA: TGCAGTGCCGCCACCCCGGCGGTCTCCTACAATGAGCAGTTCTTC.

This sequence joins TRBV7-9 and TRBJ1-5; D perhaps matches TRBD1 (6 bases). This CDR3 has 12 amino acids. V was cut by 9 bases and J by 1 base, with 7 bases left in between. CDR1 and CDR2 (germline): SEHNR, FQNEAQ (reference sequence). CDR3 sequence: CASQGSNQPQHF. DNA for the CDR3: TGTGCCAGTCAGGGGAGCAATCAGCCCCAGCATTTT. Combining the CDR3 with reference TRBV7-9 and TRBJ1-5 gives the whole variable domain DTGVSQNPRHKITKRGQNVTFRCDPISEHNRLYWYRQTLGQGPEFLTYFQNEAQLEKSRLLSDRFSAERPKGSFSTLEIQRTEQGDSAMYLCASQGSNQPQHFGDGTRLSIL.

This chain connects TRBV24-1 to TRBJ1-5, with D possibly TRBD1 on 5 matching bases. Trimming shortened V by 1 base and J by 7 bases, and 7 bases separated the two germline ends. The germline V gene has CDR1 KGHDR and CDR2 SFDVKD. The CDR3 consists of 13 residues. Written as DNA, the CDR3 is TGTGCCACCAGTGATTTCGAGGGGCAGCCCCAGCATTTT. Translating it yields CATSDFEGQPQHF.

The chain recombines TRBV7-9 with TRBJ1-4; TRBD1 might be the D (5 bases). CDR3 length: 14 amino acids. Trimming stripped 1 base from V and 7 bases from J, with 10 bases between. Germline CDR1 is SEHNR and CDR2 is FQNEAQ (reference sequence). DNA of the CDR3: TGTGCCAGCAGCTTAGAGAGGGGCACTGAAAAACTGTTTTTT. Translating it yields CASSLERGTEKLFF.

Written as DNA, the CDR3 is TGCAGTGCTAGAGATCTCTTTTTTGGACCCGAAGACGGAGATACGCAGTATTTT. Translation: CSARDLFFGPEDGDTQYF. The chain is built from TRBV20-1 and TRBJ2-3, with D hard to call. Germline loops: CDR1 DFQATT, CDR2 SNEGSKA (reference sequence). There are 18 residues in the CDR3. The germline V and J ends were trimmed by 0 bases and 5 bases, with 24 bases remaining between them.

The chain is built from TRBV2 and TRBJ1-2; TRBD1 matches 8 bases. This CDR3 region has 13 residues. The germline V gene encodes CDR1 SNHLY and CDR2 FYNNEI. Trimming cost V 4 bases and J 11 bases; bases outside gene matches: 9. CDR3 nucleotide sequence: TGTGCCAGCAGTGGCTCTGGACAGGGCGGTTACACCTTC. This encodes CASSGSGQGGYTF.